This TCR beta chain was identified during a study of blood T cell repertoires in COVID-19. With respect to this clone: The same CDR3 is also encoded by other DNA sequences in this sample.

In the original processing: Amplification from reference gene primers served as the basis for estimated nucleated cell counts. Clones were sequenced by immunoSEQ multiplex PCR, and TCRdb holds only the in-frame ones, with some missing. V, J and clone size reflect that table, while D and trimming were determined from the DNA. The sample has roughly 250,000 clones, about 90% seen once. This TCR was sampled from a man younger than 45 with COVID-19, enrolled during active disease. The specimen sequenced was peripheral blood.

The CDR3 here is CASSQVGGAGNEQYF. CDR3 bases: TGTGCCAGCAGCCAAGTCGGTGGTGCAGGCAACGAGCAGTACTTC. This sequence joins TRBV3-1 (or the pseudogene TRBV3-2) and TRBJ2-7; D not resolved. This CDR3 contains 15 residues. Trimming shortened V by 1 base and J by 5 bases, and 15 bases separated the two germline ends. Germline V gene lookup returns CDR1 LGHDT and CDR2 YNNKEL (reference sequence).